This T cell receptor (beta chain) emerged from a study of beta chain features in type 1 diabetes. Looked up from germline, CDR1 is MNHNS and CDR2 is SASEGT. The CDR3 totals 13 residues. Trimming stripped 7 bases from V and 0 bases from J, with 7 bases between. What was sequenced were expressed TCRB transcripts, since all of the isolated RNA had been reverse transcribed. Clones were read by immunoSEQ multiplex PCR, and TCRdb kept only the in-frame ones, dropping some. The sample consists of under 25,000 clones, approximately 50% of them appearing once. The chain joins TRBV6-1 to TRBJ1-3; D is ambiguous. Sequenced sample: stem cell memory CD4+ T cells from blood. The source of this sequence is a man between 18 and 29 years old in good health. Here the CDR3 reads CASTSSSGNTIYF. The CDR3 DNA reads as TGTGCCAGCACGTCCAGCTCTGGAAACACCATATATTTT.